These 5 T cell receptor beta chains share one sample of origin, sequenced in a study of shared clonotypes between healthy human individuals. Assay used: immunoSEQ multiplex PCR; TCRdb lists only in-frame clones, some missing. Among millions of clones listed, approximately 95% were seen once. Material: naive CD4+ T cells sorted from blood. This sample's subset: CD45RA+ positively selected. The receptor set was obtained from a man younger than 35 in good health.

The V call is TRBV2, the J call TRBJ2-7; 8 nucleotides align to TRBD2. V was clipped by 10 bases and J by 2 bases; unmatched bases: 13. This CDR3 comprises 15 residues. Germline CDR1 reads SNHLY; CDR2 reads FYNNEI. The CDR3 sequence: CATKRAGEIAYEQYF. The CDR3 DNA sequence: TGTGCCACCAAAAGAGCGGGAGAGATCGCCTACGAGCAGTACTTC.

The V call is TRBV18, the J call TRBJ2-7; TRBD1 aligns across 7 bases. After removal of 4 bases from V and 4 bases from J, the junction contained 4 bases not matched to a gene. The CDR3 runs 13 residues. Germline V gene data show CDR1 as KGHSH and CDR2 as LQKENI. DNA of the CDR3: TGTGCCAGCTCACACAGGGGTTGGTACGAGCAGTACTTC. Translation: CASSHRGWYEQYF.

CDR3 sequence (DNA): TGTGCCAGCAGTGAAAGGACAGGAAACTATGGCTACACCTTC. It translates to CASSERTGNYGYTF. This chain connects TRBV6-1 to TRBJ1-2, with 7 bases that match TRBD1. After removal of 2 bases from V and 2 bases from J, the junction contained 2 bases not matched to a gene. This CDR3 has 14 amino acids. Germline CDR1 MNHNS, CDR2 SASEGT.

In regard to this clone: This specimen includes other DNA sequences encoding the same CDR3. The chain carries TRBV11-2 and TRBJ2-7, with 9 bases identical to TRBD1. CDR1 SGHAT and CDR2 FQNNGV come from the germline V gene. This CDR3 contains 15 residues. V was pared by 4 bases and J by 4 bases, with 8 bases of the junction left unmatched. CDR3 sequence: CASSSPGQGVYEQYF. CDR3 in DNA: TGTGCCAGCAGCTCTCCGGGACAGGGTGTTTACGAGCAGTACTTC.

This clone has just one count. The chain recombines TRBV5-1 with TRBJ2-6; D is perhaps TRBD1 (6 bases). The germline V gene encodes CDR1 SGHRS and CDR2 YFSETQ. Trimming shortened V by 5 bases and J by 2 bases, and 17 bases separated the two germline ends. The length of the CDR3 is 17 residues. The CDR3 coding sequence is TGCGCCAGCAGTTATATCCAGGGGCTCGCTGGGGCCAACGTCCTGACTTTC. Translated: CASSYIQGLAGANVLTF.